One and the same sample provided the 14 T cell receptor beta chains below, sequenced in a study of shared clonotypes between healthy human individuals. Method: immunoSEQ multiplex PCR; TCRdb's copy keeps in-frame clones and lacks some. The data contain 1,400,000 or so clones, around 98.5% of them singletons. Sample: naive CD4+ T cells sorted from blood. Subset here: CD45RA+ positively selected. The source of these receptors is a man aged 25-40 years in good health.

This clone was observed a single time. The chain carries TRBV19 and TRBJ1-5, with unresolved D. The CDR3 has 16 amino acids. Germline V CDR1 and CDR2: LNHDA, SQIVND (reference sequence). Deletions cut 1 base from V and 3 bases from J, with 13 bases between. CDR3 sequence: CASSIVRQSNNQPQHF. In nucleotides, the CDR3 is TGTGCCAGTAGTATAGTTCGGCAGAGCAACAATCAGCCCCAGCATTTT.

The V call is TRBV7-9, the J call TRBJ1-2; D remains ambiguous. V lost 7 bases to trimming and J lost 8 bases, with 26 bases between them. Germline V gene lookup returns CDR1 SEHNR and CDR2 FQNEAQ (reference sequence). This CDR3 spans 16 amino acids. CDR3 loop: CASNFLAGEFSSGYTF. CDR3 DNA sequence: TGTGCCAGCAACTTTCTGGCGGGAGAGTTCTCATCGGGCTACACCTTC.

The V gene is TRBV18, the J gene TRBJ2-1; 8 bases match TRBD1. The CDR3 runs to 14 residues. V shed 6 bases, J shed 5 bases, and the junction held 6 bases outside the gene matches. The V gene's germline CDR1 is KGHSH and CDR2 LQKENI. The CDR3 region has the DNA TGTGCCAGCTCCTGGACAGGGACCGACAATGAGCAGTTCTTC. Residues: CASSWTGTDNEQFF.

This clone has a handful of counts. The chain couples TRBV18 to TRBJ1-4; D is possibly TRBD1 (5 bases). With 0 bases removed from V and 11 bases from J, the gap between germline ends came to 13 bases. Germline-derived CDR1 and CDR2 are KGHSH and LQKENI. The CDR3 spans 14 residues. The CDR3 loop is CASSPPSQTVKLFF. CDR3 nucleotides: TGTGCCAGCTCACCACCGTCCCAGACAGTTAAACTGTTTTTT.

The chain couples TRBV15 to TRBJ2-5; 7 nucleotides match TRBD1. Germline trimming cut 9 bases from V and 1 base from J; bases unmatched to any gene: 8. The germline gives CDR1 LNHNV, CDR2 YYDKDF (reference sequence). CDR3 length: 14 residues. This CDR3 is CATKEGQLQETQYF. CDR3 nucleotide sequence: TGTGCCACAAAAGAGGGACAGCTCCAAGAGACCCAGTACTTC.

The chain uses TRBV27 and TRBJ2-7; the match to TRBD2 covers 7 bases. The V gene's germline CDR1 is MNHEY and CDR2 SMNVEV (reference sequence). There are 15 residues in the CDR3. Trimming removed 6 bases from V and 0 bases from J; junction bases left unmatched: 8. The CDR3 reads CASRPLASSSYEQYF. CDR3 bases: TGTGCCAGCAGACCACTAGCGTCGAGCTCCTACGAGCAGTACTTC.

V usage is TRBV6-1 and J usage is TRBJ2-7, with TRBD1 identical over 9 bases. The CDR3 runs 15 residues. CDR1 MNHNS and CDR2 SASEGT come from the germline V gene. J gave up 5 bases and V 6 bases, and 11 bases lay outside the gene matches. CDR3 nucleotide sequence: TGTGCCAGCAGCCGAAGGCCGGGACAGGGTGACGAGCAGTACTTC. It is translated as CASSRRPGQGDEQYF.

V gene TRBV4-1 combines with J gene TRBJ2-1; D not resolved. This CDR3 is 16 amino acids long. The V end lost 1 base, the J end lost 0 bases, and 10 bases lay between the germline ends. In germline, CDR1 is MGHRA, CDR2 YSYEKL. The CDR3 region has the DNA TGCGCCAGCAGCCAAGTGCTCAGAAGCTCCTACAATGAGCAGTTCTTC. Translated, it gives CASSQVLRSSYNEQFF.

The chain recombines TRBV28 with TRBJ1-2; no firm D call. The CDR3 spans 14 residues. Trimming took 7 bases from V and 5 from J, leaving 17 bases between them. Germline V gives CDR1 MDHEN, CDR2 SYDVKM. This CDR3 reads CASTLNSIYYGYTF. In DNA, the CDR3 is TGTGCCAGCACTTTGAACTCCATATATTATGGCTACACCTTC.

J is TRBJ2-3 and V is TRBV5-5; D is undetermined. Germline V lookup: CDR1 SGHKS, CDR2 YYEKEE (reference sequence). The V gene lost 3 bases and the J gene lost 2 bases, with 10 bases spanning the gap. The CDR3 runs to 14 residues. The CDR3 DNA follows: TGTGCCAGCAGCTGGGGAACGCCCACAGATACGCAGTATTTT. Amino acid sequence: CASSWGTPTDTQYF.

The J gene is TRBJ1-5, the V gene TRBV18; D gene ambiguous. The length of the CDR3 is 12 residues. Germline loops: CDR1 KGHSH, CDR2 LQKENI. The V and J ends lost 3 bases and 10 bases respectively, with 10 bases between them. CDR3 coding DNA: TGTGCCAGCTCACCCGGCGACGTTCCCCAGCATTTT. This codes for CASSPGDVPQHF.

The chain has TRBV7-8 and TRBJ1-4; 8 positions agree with TRBD1. Trimming removed 1 base from V and 7 bases from J; junction bases left unmatched: 2. Germline V gene sequence: CDR1 SGHVS, CDR2 FQNEAQ. This CDR3 region has 14 residues. Here the CDR3 DNA reads TGTGCCAGCAGCTTAGGGACAGGGTTTGAAAAACTGTTTTTT. Residues: CASSLGTGFEKLFF. The variable domain in full, with the rest retrieved from reference TRBV7-8 and TRBJ1-4, is GAGVSQSPRYKVAKRGQDVALRCDPISGHVSLFWYQQALGQGPEFLTYFQNEAQLDKSGLPSDRFFAERPEGSVSTLKIQRTQQEDSAVYLCASSLGTGFEKLFFGSGTQLSVL.

J is TRBJ2-3 and V is TRBV29-1; 11 nucleotides align to TRBD1. The CDR3 length is 15 residues. Germline V CDR1 and CDR2: SQVTM, ANQGSEA. V was pared by 0 bases and J by 5 bases, with 4 bases of the junction left unmatched. This CDR3 reads CSVEDRTGGRDTQYF. The CDR3 nucleotides are TGCAGCGTTGAAGATCGGACAGGGGGCAGAGATACGCAGTATTTT.

CDR3 nucleotides: TGTGCCAGCGCGAAGGCGGGGTCTAACACCGGGGAGCTGTTTTTT. This encodes CASAKAGSNTGELFF. The chain uses TRBV7-2 and TRBJ2-2; D possibly corresponds to TRBD2 (6 bases). CDR1 is SGHTA and CDR2 is FQGNSA in the germline V gene. The CDR3 is made up of 15 amino acids. Trimming removed 8 bases at V and 2 bases at J, with 15 bases between.